This TCR beta chain was sequenced for a study of blood T cells in healthy people across ages. About the research overall: Per every two T cells, about one barcoded beta molecule was captured by template switching.

Study findings and constraints: A roughly linear age-dependent decrease characterized TCR beta diversity per million T cells. A strong correlation between TCR beta diversity and naive T cell percentage was seen.

A second PCR of roughly 7 to 11 cycles used a sample-barcoded 5' primer and a J-beta primer mix. MiXCR, applied by TCRdb to the 5' RACE reads, yields one record per CDR3 protein. The table lists 1.5 million to 2 million distinct CDR3 sequences, roughly 52% of them singletons. Notes on this clonotype: The antigen is undetermined.

In each sample, at least 6 million PBMCs were isolated. Germline V gene data show CDR1 as MNHEY and CDR2 as SVGAGI. V was clipped by 4 bases and J by 3 bases; unmatched bases: 12. The CDR3 covers 18 residues. Specimen: blood. This receptor was taken from a woman in her thirties or forties in good health. This sequence joins TRBV6-5 and TRBJ2-2, with 9 bases that match TRBD1. The CDR3 DNA follows: TGTGCCAGCAGTTTTCCAACAGGGGGCGAGGTGTACACCGGGGAGCTGTTTTTT. This gives the protein CASSFPTGGEVYTGELFF.